This TCR beta chain stems from a study of shared clonotypes between healthy human individuals (dated by TCRdb to 2019 to 2021). Background on the whole study: Three men and two women, aged 18 to 49 years, made up the cohort. For each donor, three plates each were used for CD4 naive and CD4 memory, two plates were used for CD8 naive, and one plate was used for CD8 memory. To estimate repertoire size and how much clonotype sharing occurs between individuals, the study deeply sequenced the blood TCR repertoires of about five healthy adults. To increase sequencing depth and limit assay-specific biases, different laboratories used diverse techniques to prepare libraries and sequence TCR repertoires. Leukapheresis yielded between about 0.9 and 9.5 billion PBMCs per donor. What the research found in general, with its limitations: Because the study included only a small number of donors, the genetic and exposure-history diversity represented was limited. Across a handful of donors, about 4.5% of naive CD4, around 3.3% of naive CD8, approximately 2.5% of memory CD4, and under 0.45% of memory CD8 clonotypes were shared. Pairwise subsampling indicated that sequencing depth was expected to affect the degree of clonotype sharing among donors. Sampling was restricted to blood, and TCR repertoires in tissues likely differ from the TCR repertoires found in blood. Even with the large sequencing depth, rarefaction of the sorted-subset datasets indicated that sequencing was incomplete. Naive subsets generally had larger estimated clonotype richness than memory subsets. Compared with non-shared clonotypes, clonotypes shared by all four sorted-subset donors had higher generation probabilities.

Comment on this clone: It lacks a known antigen. Base qualities are missing; no much larger clone stands one base away.

V is pared back by 2 bases and J by 3 bases, with 22 bases lying between the germline termini. Reading from cysteine to phenylalanine, the CDR3 counts 18 amino acids. Only the CDR3 DNA is retained, 54 bases long and in frame from the first base. The CDR1 and CDR2 encoded by the germline V gene are SGHAT and FQNNGV. Using the deep immunoSEQ assay, TCR CDR3 regions were amplified from genomic DNA by multiplex PCR. Extracted genomic DNA from each cell subset was distributed evenly across all wells of several immunoSEQ 96-well plates, and each plate was treated as a replicate. For sorted subsets, approximately 200 ng of genomic DNA, equivalent to 25,000 to 30,000 T cell genomes, went into each replicate PCR. The purified libraries were quantified using a Qubit 3.0 fluorometer, sized with a Bioanalyzer 2100, and then quantified again using the KAPA Library Quantification kit. Every immunoSEQ 96-well plate was sequenced on a dedicated single-read 150-cycle Illumina NextSeq 550 flow cell. As for the original processing: The immunoSEQ output contained only junctional sequences without quality scores, so filtering could not match that applied to full-length reads. To assign V/J genes and CDR3, sequences were annotated using PyIR, a Python wrapper for IgBLAST v1.9, with IMGT germline references. Any read was removed if the V/J assignment was weak (E-value above 1e-6), the CDR3 was missing, or the read contained stop codons, out-of-frame junctions, or ambiguous translated residues. A V3J clonotype was defined by an identical inferred V gene, J gene, and CDR3 amino acid sequence. To compute the percentage overlap between repertoires, the number of shared unique clonotypes was divided by the size of the smaller repertoire. Richness of each repertoire was evaluated using RTK rarefaction, the Chao1 estimator, and Recon v2.1 estimates of unobserved clonotypes. Generation probabilities were computed with OLGA for all TCRbeta clonotypes obtained by the gDNA method from several donors. Drawn from immuneACCESS, this table holds only the in-frame rearrangements with V and J called that TCRdb kept. Clones are partly lost; checked studies trace under half to an unresolved V gene and leave the rest unexplained. V, J and clone size reflect that table, while D and trimming were determined from the DNA. A total of just over 2,000,000 clones appear in this sample, 85% to 95% of them only once. 0.1% to 0.15% of the sample is held by the ten biggest clonotypes.

Donors were healthy HIV-negative adults with no recently reported acute infections or vaccinations. Only Caucasian adults living in Nashville, Tennessee, USA were represented among the donors. CD4+ T cells were enriched through magnetic negative selection, after which naive cells were positively selected on CD45RA and the remaining negative fraction served as the memory subset. Blood was obtained by leukapheresis, after which PBMCs were separated by Ficoll-Histopaque density gradient centrifugation and cryopreserved in liquid nitrogen vapor phase. Purity and quantity of every magnetically sorted T cell population were checked by analytical flow cytometry. From each sorted fraction, genomic DNA was isolated and quantified by UV absorbance on a Nanodrop 2000c.

The chain couples TRBV11-2 to TRBJ1-2, with TRBD1 as a weak D call on 6 bases. This clonotype originated in a man between 18 and 35 years old in good health. The material sequenced was naive CD4+ T cells sorted from blood. According to the study, the label for this sample's cell subset or site signals: CD45RA+ positively selected. The CDR3 has the sequence CASSLISGGSFNDYGYTF. At the DNA level, the sequence is TGTGCCAGCAGCTTAATTTCCGGGGGCAGCTTTAACGACTATGGCTACACCTTC.